This TCR beta chain comes out of a study of T cells in Graves' hyperthyroidism and ophthalmopathy. The CDR3 loop spans 15 amino acids. The germline V gene encodes CDR1 LGHNA and CDR2 YSLEER. V was shortened by 0 bases and J by 0 bases, with 8 bases between the two germline ends. Fresh 10 ml peripheral blood yielded PBMCs. RNA transcripts served as the template for amplifying TCR beta CDR3 regions. When the TCR CDR3 underwent first-round RT-PCR, the HTBI primer set was used. TCRdb itself ran the multiplex PCR reads through MiXCR, one entry per CDR3 protein. The sample carries over 550,000 distinct CDR3 sequences, roughly 17% recorded once. This clonotype was counted between two and nine times.

What was sequenced was blood. This chain uses TRBV4-3 with TRBJ1-2; D unresolved. The source is a woman younger than 35 with Graves' hyperthyroidism. This CDR3 reads CASSQEHGPNYGYTF. CDR3 nucleotide sequence: TGCGCCAGCAGCCAAGAACACGGGCCTAACTATGGCTACACCTTC.